This T cell receptor beta chain stems from a study of T and B cells in COVID-19 patients. This clonotype was seen a few times. Blood genomic DNA input for TRB amplification was roughly 250-500 ng. V trimming: 6 bases; J trimming: 2 bases; junction bases outside the gene matches: 10. The CDR3 extends over 18 amino acids. Germline V gene data show CDR1 as MNHEY and CDR2 as SVGAGI. TRB rearrangements were amplified by multiplex PCR with BIOMED2 TRB-A/B primers. From the multiplex PCR reads, TCRdb called clonotypes with MiXCR, one entry per CDR3 protein. The sample includes fewer than 15,000 distinct CDR3 sequences, 25% of them seen just once.

The rearrangement uses TRBV6-5 and TRBJ2-7, with 16 bases that match TRBD2. The sequenced sample was blood. The clonotype originates from a human donor who had recovered from COVID-19. In DNA form, the CDR3 reads TGTGCCAGCAGACAGATCGGGACTAGCGGGAGGGGTACCTACGAGCAGTACTTC. Its protein is CASRQIGTSGRGTYEQYF.